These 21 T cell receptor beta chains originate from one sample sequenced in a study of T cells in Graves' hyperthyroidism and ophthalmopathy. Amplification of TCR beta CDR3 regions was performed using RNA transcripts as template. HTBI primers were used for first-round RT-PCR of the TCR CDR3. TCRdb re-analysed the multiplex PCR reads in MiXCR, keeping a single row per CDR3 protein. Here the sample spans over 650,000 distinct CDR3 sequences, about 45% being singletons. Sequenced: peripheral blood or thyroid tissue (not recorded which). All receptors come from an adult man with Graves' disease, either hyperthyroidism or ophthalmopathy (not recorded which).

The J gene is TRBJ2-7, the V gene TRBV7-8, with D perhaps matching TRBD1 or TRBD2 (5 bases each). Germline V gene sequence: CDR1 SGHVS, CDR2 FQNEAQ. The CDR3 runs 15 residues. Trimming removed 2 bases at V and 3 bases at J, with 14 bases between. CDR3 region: CASSLLGDGGYEQYF. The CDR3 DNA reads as TGTGCCAGCAGCTTACTCGGGGACGGAGGCTACGAGCAGTACTTC.

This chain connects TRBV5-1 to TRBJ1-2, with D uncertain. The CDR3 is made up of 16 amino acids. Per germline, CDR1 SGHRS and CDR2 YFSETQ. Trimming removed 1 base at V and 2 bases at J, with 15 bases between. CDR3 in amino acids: CASSLSSAEANYGYTF. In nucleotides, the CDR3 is TGCGCCAGCAGCTTGAGTTCAGCAGAGGCCAACTATGGCTACACCTTC.

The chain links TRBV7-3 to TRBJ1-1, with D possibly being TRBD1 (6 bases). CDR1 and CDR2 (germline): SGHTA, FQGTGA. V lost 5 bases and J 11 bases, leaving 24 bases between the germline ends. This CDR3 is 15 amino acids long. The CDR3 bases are TGTGCCAGCAGCCCTGGGGCGCCGCCCGACAGGATGGCTTTCTTT. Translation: CASSPGAPPDRMAFF.

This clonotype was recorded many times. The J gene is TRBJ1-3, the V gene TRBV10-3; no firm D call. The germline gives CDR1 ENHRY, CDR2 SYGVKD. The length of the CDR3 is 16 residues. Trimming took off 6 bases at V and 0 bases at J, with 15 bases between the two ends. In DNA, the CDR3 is TGTGCCATCAGCAAAGTGATATACCCCTCTGGAAACACCATATATTTT. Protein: CAISKVIYPSGNTIYF.

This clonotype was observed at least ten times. CDR3 sequence: CAISATSGREETQYF. In DNA, the CDR3 is TGTGCCATCAGTGCGACTAGCGGGAGGGAAGAGACCCAGTACTTC. V gene TRBV10-3 combines with J gene TRBJ2-5, with 14 bases that match TRBD2. CDR1 and CDR2 (germline): ENHRY, SYGVKD. Losses at the gene ends were 4 bases for V and 3 bases for J; bases not matched to a gene: 1. The CDR3 runs to 15 residues.

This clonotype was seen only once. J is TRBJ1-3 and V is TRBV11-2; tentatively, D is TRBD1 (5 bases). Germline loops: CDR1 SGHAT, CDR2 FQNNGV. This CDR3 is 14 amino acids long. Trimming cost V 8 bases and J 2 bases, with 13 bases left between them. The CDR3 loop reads CASARKGTGNTIYF. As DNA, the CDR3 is TGTGCCAGCGCCCGAAAGGGGACTGGAAACACCATATATTTT.

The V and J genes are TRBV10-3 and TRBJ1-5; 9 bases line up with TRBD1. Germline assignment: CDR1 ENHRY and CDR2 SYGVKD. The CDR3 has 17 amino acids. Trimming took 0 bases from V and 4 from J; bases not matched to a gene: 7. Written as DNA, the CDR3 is TGTGCCATCAGTGAGTCATGGACAGGGGAAGCTAATCAGCCCCAGCATTTT. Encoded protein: CAISESWTGEANQPQHF.

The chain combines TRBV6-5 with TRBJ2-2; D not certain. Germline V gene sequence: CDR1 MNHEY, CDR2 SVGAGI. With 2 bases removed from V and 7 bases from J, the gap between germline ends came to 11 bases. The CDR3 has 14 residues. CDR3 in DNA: TGTGCCAGCAGTTACATGGGGAAAGGCGGGGAGCTGTTTTTT. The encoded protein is CASSYMGKGGELFF.

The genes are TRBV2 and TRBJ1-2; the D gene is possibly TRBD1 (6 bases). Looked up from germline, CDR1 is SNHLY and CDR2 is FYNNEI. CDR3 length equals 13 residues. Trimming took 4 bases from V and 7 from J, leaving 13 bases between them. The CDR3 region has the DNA TGTGCCAGCAGTGTAGCAGTACAGGGTGGCTACACCTTC. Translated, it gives CASSVAVQGGYTF.

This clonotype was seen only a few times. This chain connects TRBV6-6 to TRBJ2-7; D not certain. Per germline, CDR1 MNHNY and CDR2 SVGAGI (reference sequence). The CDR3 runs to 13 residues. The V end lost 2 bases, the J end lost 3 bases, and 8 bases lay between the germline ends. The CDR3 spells CASSYESGYEQYF. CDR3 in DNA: TGTGCCAGCAGTTACGAGTCGGGCTACGAGCAGTACTTC.

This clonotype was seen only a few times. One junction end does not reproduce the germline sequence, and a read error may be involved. The CDR3 bases are TGCGCCAGCAGCCAGGGGACAGGGGGAGTCGCTAATTCACCCCTCCACTTT. Translation gives CASSQGTGGVANSPLHF. The rearrangement links TRBV19 to TRBJ1-6; 11 bases are a match to TRBD1. The length of the CDR3 is 17 residues. Germline loops: CDR1 LNHDA, CDR2 SQIVND (reference sequence).

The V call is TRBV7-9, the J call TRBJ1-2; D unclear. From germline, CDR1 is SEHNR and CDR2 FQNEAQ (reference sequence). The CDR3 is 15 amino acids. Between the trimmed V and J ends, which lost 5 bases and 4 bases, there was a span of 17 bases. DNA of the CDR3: TGTGCCAGCAGCCAAGAGTTCATCAACCCCTATGGCTACACCTTC. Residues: CASSQEFINPYGYTF.

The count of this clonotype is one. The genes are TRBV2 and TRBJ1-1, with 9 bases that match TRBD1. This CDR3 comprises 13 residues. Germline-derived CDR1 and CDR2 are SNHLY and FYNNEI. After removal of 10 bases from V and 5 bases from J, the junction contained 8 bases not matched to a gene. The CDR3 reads CATPTGGGTEAFF. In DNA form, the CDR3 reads TGTGCCACCCCGACAGGGGGAGGTACTGAAGCTTTCTTT.

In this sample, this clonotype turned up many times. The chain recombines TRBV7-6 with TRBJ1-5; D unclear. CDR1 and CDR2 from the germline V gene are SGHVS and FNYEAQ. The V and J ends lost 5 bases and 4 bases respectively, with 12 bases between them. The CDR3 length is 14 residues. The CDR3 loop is CASSPGVGNQPQHF. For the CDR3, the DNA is TGTGCCAGCAGCCCCGGGGTGGGGAATCAGCCCCAGCATTTT.

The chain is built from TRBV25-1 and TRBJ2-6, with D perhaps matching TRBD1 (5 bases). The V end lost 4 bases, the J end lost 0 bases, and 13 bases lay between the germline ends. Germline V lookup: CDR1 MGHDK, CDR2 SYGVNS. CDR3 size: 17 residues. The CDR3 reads CASSARSGLSGANVLTF. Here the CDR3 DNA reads TGTGCCAGCAGTGCTAGGTCAGGGCTCTCTGGGGCCAACGTCCTGACTTTC.

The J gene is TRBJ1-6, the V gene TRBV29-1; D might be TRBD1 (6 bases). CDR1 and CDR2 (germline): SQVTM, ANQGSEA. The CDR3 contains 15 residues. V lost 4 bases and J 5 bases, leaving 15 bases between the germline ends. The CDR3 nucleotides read TGCAGCGTTGGGGCAGGGGACGGGAATAATTCACCCCTCCACTTT. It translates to CSVGAGDGNNSPLHF.

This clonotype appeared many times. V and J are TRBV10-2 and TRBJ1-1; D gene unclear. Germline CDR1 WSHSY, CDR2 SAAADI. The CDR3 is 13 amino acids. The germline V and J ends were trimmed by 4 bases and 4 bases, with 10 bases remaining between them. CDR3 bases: TGCGCCAGCAGTGCTTTGGGAGGCACTGAAGCTTTCTTT. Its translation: CASSALGGTEAFF.

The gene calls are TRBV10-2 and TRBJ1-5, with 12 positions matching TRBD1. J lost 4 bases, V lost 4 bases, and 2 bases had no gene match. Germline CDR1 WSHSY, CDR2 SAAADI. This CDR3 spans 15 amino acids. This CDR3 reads CASSVGQGANQPQHF. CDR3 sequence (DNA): TGCGCCAGCAGTGTGGGACAGGGGGCGAATCAGCCCCAGCATTTT.

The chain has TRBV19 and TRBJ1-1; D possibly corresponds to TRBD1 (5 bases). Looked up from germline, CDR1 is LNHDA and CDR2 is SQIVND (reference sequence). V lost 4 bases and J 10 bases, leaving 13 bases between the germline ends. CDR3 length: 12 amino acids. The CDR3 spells CASSNPLGGAFF. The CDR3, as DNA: TGTGCCAGTAGTAACCCCTTGGGGGGAGCTTTCTTT.

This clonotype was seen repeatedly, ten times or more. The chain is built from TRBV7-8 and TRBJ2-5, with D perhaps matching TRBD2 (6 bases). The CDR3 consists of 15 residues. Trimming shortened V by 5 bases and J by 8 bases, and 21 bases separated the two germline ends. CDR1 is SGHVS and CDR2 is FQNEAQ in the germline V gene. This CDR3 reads CASSRRTGVQGTQYF. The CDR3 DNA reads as TGTGCCAGCAGCAGAAGGACGGGGGTTCAGGGTACCCAGTACTTC.

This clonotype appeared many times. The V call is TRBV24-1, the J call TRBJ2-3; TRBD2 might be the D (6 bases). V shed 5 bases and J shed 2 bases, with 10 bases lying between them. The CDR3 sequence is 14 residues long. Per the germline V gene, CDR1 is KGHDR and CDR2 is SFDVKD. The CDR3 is CATSVEGLTDTQYF. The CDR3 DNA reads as TGTGCCACCAGTGTGGAGGGGCTCACAGATACGCAGTATTTT.